This T cell receptor (beta chain) is from a study of shared clonotypes between healthy human individuals (dated by TCRdb to 2020 to 2021). For the study in its entirety: The cohort included a few men and a couple of women between 18 and 49 years of age. For each donor, three plates each were used for CD4 naive and CD4 memory, two plates were used for CD8 naive, and one plate was used for CD8 memory. Each donor's leukapheresis produced roughly between roughly 0.9 and 9 billion PBMCs. Libraries were prepared and TCR repertoires were sequenced by different laboratories using diverse techniques, in order to increase sequencing depth and limit assay-specific biases. The study deeply sequenced blood TCR repertoires of five healthy adults to estimate repertoire size and the extent of clonotype sharing between individuals. On the study overall, not on this receptor specifically: Across several donors, roughly 5.4% of naive CD4, approximately 4% of naive CD8, roughly 2.2% of memory CD4, and about 0.44% of memory CD8 clonotypes were shared. Because the study included only a small number of donors, the genetic and exposure-history diversity represented was limited. Pairwise subsampling led to the expectation that sequencing depth would affect the degree of clonotype sharing among donors. Sampling was limited to blood, and TCR repertoires in tissue likely differ from TCR repertoires in blood. Rarefaction of sorted-subset datasets indicated incomplete sequencing despite the large sequencing depth. Larger estimated clonotype richness was generally found for naive subsets than for memory subsets. Compared with non-shared clonotypes, the clonotypes found in all four sorted-subset donors had higher generation probabilities.

In regard to this clone: Its target antigen remains unknown. Per-nucleotide qualities are absent, and no much larger clonotype sits a single base away.

Using the deep immunoSEQ assay, TCR CDR3 regions were amplified from genomic DNA by multiplex PCR. Extracted genomic DNA from each cell subset was spread evenly across all wells of several immunoSEQ 96-well plates, with each plate serving as a replicate. For sorted subsets, approximately 210 ng genomic DNA, equal to approximately 30,000 T cell genomes, was loaded into each replicate PCR. Purified libraries were quantified with a Qubit 3.0 fluorometer, sized on a Bioanalyzer 2100, and re-quantified with the KAPA Library Quantification kit. Each immunoSEQ 96-well plate was sequenced on its own single-read 150-cycle Illumina NextSeq 550 flow cell. As for how the authors treated the data: Because the immunoSEQ output held only junctional sequences and lacked quality scores, the filtering could not match the filtering applied to full-length reads. Sequences were annotated with PyIR, a Python wrapper for IgBLAST v1.9, using IMGT germline references to assign V/J genes and CDR3. Reads with weak V/J assignments (E-value above 1e-6), missing CDR3, stop codons, out-of-frame junctions, or ambiguous translated residues were removed. V3J clonotypes were defined by identical inferred V gene, J gene, and CDR3 amino acid sequence. Percentage overlap between repertoires was computed as shared unique clonotypes divided by the size of the smaller repertoire. RTK rarefaction, the Chao1 estimator, and Recon v2.1 estimates of unobserved clonotypes were used to assess repertoire richness. Generation probabilities for all TCRbeta clonotypes obtained by the gDNA method from a handful of donors were computed using OLGA. TCRdb mirrors the immuneACCESS table, restricted to in-frame sequences. Some clones are absent from its copies; in checked studies, under half trace to an unresolved V gene, and the reason for the others is unknown. The V and J calls and clone size were taken over from that table, and D and trimming were inferred from the DNA. Recorded for this sample are hundreds of thousands of clones; about 96% of them occurred a single time. Of the sample, 0.055% to 0.075% falls within the top ten clones.

The donors were healthy, HIV-negative adults who had no recently reported acute infections or vaccinations. Every donor was a Caucasian adult residing in Nashville, Tennessee, USA. Magnetic negative selection was used to enrich CD4+ T cells, after which naive cells were positively selected on CD45RA and the negative fraction became the memory subset. Blood was collected by leukapheresis, and PBMCs were isolated by Ficoll-Histopaque density gradient centrifugation and then cryopreserved in liquid nitrogen vapor phase. Purity and quantity of every magnetically sorted T cell population were checked by analytical flow cytometry. Genomic DNA was isolated from every sorted fraction and measured by UV absorbance on a Nanodrop 2000c. The junction shows trimming of 3 bases on V and 5 bases on J, and the gene matches do not reach 6 bases of it. Taken from cysteine to phenylalanine, the CDR3 has 15 residues. Only the CDR3 part of the read is kept: 45 bases, read in frame from the first base. CDR1 and CDR2 (MDHEN, SYDVKM) derive from the germline V gene.

This receptor chain uses TRBV28 and TRBJ1-4, with 7 bases aligning to TRBD1. This receptor was obtained from a woman in her 30s in good health. Sequenced input: naive CD4+ T cells sorted from blood. Read against the paper, the sample's cell subset or site label means: CD45RA+ positively selected. DNA sequence: TGTGCCAGCAGTTTCAGGACAGGTGGCAATGAAAAACTGTTTTTT. It specifies CASSFRTGGNEKLFF. This CDR3, with the reference TRBV28 and TRBJ1-4 proteins standing in past its ends, gives the full variable domain DVKVTQSSRYLVKRTGEKVFLECVQDMDHENMFWYRQDPGLGLRLIYFSYDVKMKEKGDIPEGYSVSREKKERFSLILESASTNQTSMYLCASSFRTGGNEKLFFGSGTQLSVL.